Each of the 7 T cell receptor beta chains below was sequenced from the same sample in a study of T cell changes during pregnancy in multiple sclerosis (dated by TCRdb to between 2019 and 2020). Library preparation was by the immunoSEQ multiplex PCR assay. TCRdb holds this immuneACCESS table with in-frame rearrangements only. Some clones are missing; in checked studies, unresolved V genes explain under half, and the rest has no known cause. Present in this sample are roughly 48,000 clones, almost 95% of which were seen just once. The top ten clonotypes cover 0.91% of the sample. The sample was CD4+ T cells from peripheral blood mononuclear cells, taken in the second trimester of pregnancy. The receptors here all came from a female donor in good health, enrolled as a control in a pregnancy study.

This clone came up a few times. CDR3 in DNA: TGTGCCAGCGGAACAGTGTTGAACACTGAAGCTTTCTTT. Its translation is CASGTVLNTEAFF. The rearrangement joins TRBV28 to TRBJ1-1; the D is unclear. CDR1 MDHEN and CDR2 SYDVKM come from the germline V gene. V was clipped by 8 bases and J by 0 bases, with 10 bases between them. There are 13 residues in the CDR3. The full variable domain, in which reference TRBV28 and TRBJ1-1 provide the parts outside the CDR3, is DVKVTQSSRYLVKRTGEKVFLECVQDMDHENMFWYRQDPGLGLRLIYFSYDVKMKEKGDIPEGYSVSREKKERFSLILESASTNQTSMYLCASGTVLNTEAFFGQGTRLTVV.

Comments on this clone: Other DNA sequences in this specimen translate into the identical CDR3. J is TRBJ2-7 and V is TRBV28; possibly TRBD1 for D (6 bases). V lost 2 bases to trimming and J lost 4 bases, with 6 bases between them. Germline V gene sequence: CDR1 MDHEN, CDR2 SYDVKM. The CDR3 contains 12 residues. The CDR3 sequence is CASSLTGYEQYF. The DNA of the CDR3 is TGTGCCAGCAGTTTAACAGGGTACGAGCAGTACTTC.

This chain joins TRBV5-6 and TRBJ1-2, with a possible D match to TRBD1 (5 bases). The germline V gene has CDR1 SGHDT and CDR2 YYEEEE. The CDR3 loop spans 15 amino acids. V lost 0 bases, J lost 3 bases, and 12 bases lay in between. The DNA for the CDR3 is TGTGCCAGCAGCTTGGCGGGGGTACTTGACTATGGCTACACCTTC. Its protein is CASSLAGVLDYGYTF.

The chain employs TRBV5-1 and TRBJ2-1, with D perhaps matching TRBD1 (6 bases). This CDR3 is 12 amino acids long. The V and J ends lost 4 bases and 8 bases respectively, with 10 bases between them. Germline V lookup: CDR1 SGHRS, CDR2 YFSETQ. This chain's CDR3 is CASSTGWDEQFF. CDR3 nucleotide sequence: TGCGCCAGCAGCACAGGGTGGGATGAGCAGTTCTTC.

J is TRBJ2-1 and V is TRBV25-1, with D possibly matching TRBD2 (5 bases). Trimming took 10 bases from V and 8 from J, leaving 21 bases between them. CDR3 length: 14 amino acids. Germline-derived CDR1 and CDR2 are MGHDK and SYGVNS. The CDR3 reads CATRTRPGGDEQFF. The CDR3 DNA reads as TGTGCCACCAGAACTAGACCGGGTGGCGATGAGCAGTTCTTC.

The CDR3 DNA sequence: TGTGCTAGTGGTTTGTCGACAGGGGCCCACATTCAGTACTTC. It codes for CASGLSTGAHIQYF. The chain combines TRBV12-5 with TRBJ2-4, with 8 bases fitting TRBD1. CDR1 and CDR2 from the germline V gene are LGHNT and FRNRAP. V dropped 2 bases and J dropped 8; count of bases not matched to a gene: 5. This CDR3 comprises 14 residues.

This clone came up once. This chain links TRBV21-1 with TRBJ2-1; TRBD1 reflects the table's D call only, with no check against the DNA. TRBV21-1 is annotated as a pseudogene. The CDR3 totals 14 residues. This CDR3 is CAPLRLSSYNEQFF. As DNA, the CDR3 is TGTGCCCCTCTCCGCCTCAGCTCCTACAATGAGCAGTTCTTC.